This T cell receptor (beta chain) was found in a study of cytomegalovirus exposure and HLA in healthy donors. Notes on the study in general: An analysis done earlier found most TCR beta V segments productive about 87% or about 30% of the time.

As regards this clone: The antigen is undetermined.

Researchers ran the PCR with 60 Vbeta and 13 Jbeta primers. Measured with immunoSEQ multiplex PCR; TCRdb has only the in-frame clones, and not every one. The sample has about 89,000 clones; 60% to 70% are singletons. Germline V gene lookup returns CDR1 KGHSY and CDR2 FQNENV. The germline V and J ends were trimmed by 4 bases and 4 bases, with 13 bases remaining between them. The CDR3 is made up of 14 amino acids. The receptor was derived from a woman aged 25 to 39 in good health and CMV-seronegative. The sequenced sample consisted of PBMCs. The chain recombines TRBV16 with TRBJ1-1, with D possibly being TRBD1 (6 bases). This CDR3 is CASSPKQGFTEAFF. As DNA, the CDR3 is TGTGCCAGCAGCCCTAAACAGGGTTTCACTGAAGCTTTCTTT.